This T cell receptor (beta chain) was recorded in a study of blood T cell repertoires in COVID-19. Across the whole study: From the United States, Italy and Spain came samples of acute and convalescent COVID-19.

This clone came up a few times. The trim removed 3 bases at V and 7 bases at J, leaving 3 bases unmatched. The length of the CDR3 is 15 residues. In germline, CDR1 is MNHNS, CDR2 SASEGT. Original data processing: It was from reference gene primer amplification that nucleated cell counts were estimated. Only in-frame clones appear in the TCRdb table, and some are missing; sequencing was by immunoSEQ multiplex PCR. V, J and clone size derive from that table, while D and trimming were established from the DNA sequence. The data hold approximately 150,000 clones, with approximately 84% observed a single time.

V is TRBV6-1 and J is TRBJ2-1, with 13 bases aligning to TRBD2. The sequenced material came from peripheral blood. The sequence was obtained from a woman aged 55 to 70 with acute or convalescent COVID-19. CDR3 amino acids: CASSEGGLAGNEQFF. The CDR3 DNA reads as TGTGCCAGCAGTGAGGGGGGACTAGCGGGGAATGAGCAGTTCTTC.